This TCR beta chain was found in a study of OX40 agonist ivuxolimab in advanced cancers. Concerning the study at large: The costimulatory receptor OX40 (CD134) was targeted by ivuxolimab, a fully human IgG2 agonistic monoclonal antibody. Partial responses occurred in three dose-escalation patients, of whom one had hepatocellular carcinoma and two had cutaneous melanoma. In the dose-escalation cohort, 82.7% of patients were male, and the mean age was approximately 60 years, with a range of about 23 to 80. Intravenous ivuxolimab was administered to patients every 2 weeks at six dose levels: 0.01, 0.1, 0.3, 1.5, 3 and 10 mg/kg. Prior anti-PD-1, anti-PD-L1 or anti-CTLA-4 therapy was permitted, and 30% to 50% of dose-escalation patients had received checkpoint inhibitors. Peripheral TCRbeta sequencing was intended to test whether TCR sequence diversity was altered and clonal T-cell expansion was caused by ivuxolimab. The paper covers the monotherapy dose-escalation part of the phase I ivuxolimab trial, which included N ≈ 54 patients. Of the roughly 52 dose-escalation patients, hepatocellular carcinoma was present in about 20, melanoma in some 15, renal cell carcinoma in 9 and head and neck cancer in 9. Overall study results and their limits: At doses of 0.1 to 3.0 mg/kg, clonal expansion of both CD4+ and CD8+ T cells in blood was seen between baseline and week 6. Antigen specificity was not determined for the clonally expanded peripheral T cells. In partial responders in the 0.1-3.0 mg/kg groups, normalized peripheral clonal expansion was found to be among the lowest, especially among CD8+ T cells. After ivuxolimab, CD8+ T cells had more expanded clones than CD4+ T cells on average. Low levels of normalized T-cell clonal expansion were also seen in some patients who did not respond.

Notes on this clone: The antigen it recognizes is unknown. No base quality values were provided; no much bigger clone lies one nucleotide off.

The trial excluded patients who had a history of autoimmune disease or were on systemic immunosuppression. Peripheral blood for TCR sequencing was collected from all dose cohorts at baseline, on cycle 4 day 1, and on cycle 7 day 1. Samples were obtained from an open-label, multicenter, first-in-human phase I dose-escalation trial of ivuxolimab. Adults with locally advanced or metastatic melanoma, renal cell, hepatocellular, or head and neck squamous cell carcinoma were enrolled in the trial. Before TCR sequencing, CD4+ T cells and CD8+ T cells were sorted from peripheral blood as separate populations. The CDR3 numbers 17 residues from cysteine through phenylalanine. CDR3 DNA is the only sequence kept; it has 51 bases, read in frame from the first base. The germline V gene sets CDR1 to ENHRY and CDR2 to SYGVKD. Between the V and J ends, shortened by 3 bases and 1 base respectively, the junction contains 17 bases.

Genomic DNA was extracted from sorted cells for sequencing of the TCRbeta CDR3 region. The immunoSEQ Assay was used to sequence the TCRbeta CDR3 regions. TCRdb limited this immuneACCESS table to in-frame rearrangements with V and J called. A share of clones is missing; checked studies link under half to unresolved V genes, and the rest is unexplained. This sample holds 30,000 to 35,000 clones; around 83% were observed only once. The ten largest clones capture 2.6% of the sample. This TCR came from an adult with an advanced solid tumor such as melanoma, head and neck, liver or kidney cancer. The rearrangement combines TRBV10-3 with TRBJ2-3; TRBD1 could be the D gene, as 6 bases match. The sample consisted of CD4+ or CD8+ T cells sorted from blood, taken in a trial of the OX40 agonist ivuxolimab. In nucleotides, the sequence is TGTGCCATCAGTGATCAAATTCAGGGGATCCGCACAGATACGCAGTATTTT. Translated, this is CAISDQIQGIRTDTQYF.